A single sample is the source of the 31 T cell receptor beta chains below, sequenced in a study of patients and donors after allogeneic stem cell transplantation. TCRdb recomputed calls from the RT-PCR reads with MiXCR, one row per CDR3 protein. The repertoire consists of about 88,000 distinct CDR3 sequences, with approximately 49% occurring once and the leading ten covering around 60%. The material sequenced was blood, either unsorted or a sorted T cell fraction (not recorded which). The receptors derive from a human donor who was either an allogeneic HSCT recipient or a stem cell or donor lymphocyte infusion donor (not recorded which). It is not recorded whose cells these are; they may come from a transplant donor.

This CDR3 is CASSTAAHSYNEQFF. The CDR3 DNA reads as TGCGCCAGCAGCACGGCGGCACACTCCTACAATGAGCAGTTCTTC. The rearrangement links TRBV4-3 to TRBJ2-1; D uncertain. Trimming shortened V by 5 bases and J by 0 bases, and 11 bases separated the two germline ends. CDR1 is LGHNA, CDR2 YSLEER, per germline. This CDR3 has 15 amino acids.

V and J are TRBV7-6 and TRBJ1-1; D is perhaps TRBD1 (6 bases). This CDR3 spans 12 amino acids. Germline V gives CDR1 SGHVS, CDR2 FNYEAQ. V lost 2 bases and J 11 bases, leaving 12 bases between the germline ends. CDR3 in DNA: TGTGCCAGCAGCTTACCAGGGGAGAGGGCTTTCTTT. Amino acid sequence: CASSLPGERAFF. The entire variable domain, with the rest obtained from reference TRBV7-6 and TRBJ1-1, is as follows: GAGVSQSPRYKVTKRGQDVALRCDPISGHVSLYWYRQALGQGPEFLTYFNYEAQQDKSGLPNDRFSAERPEGSISTLTIQRTEQRDSAMYRCASSLPGERAFFGQGTRLTVV.

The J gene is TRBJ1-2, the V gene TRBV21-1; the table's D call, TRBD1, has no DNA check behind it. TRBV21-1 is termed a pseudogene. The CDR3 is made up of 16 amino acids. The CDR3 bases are TGTGCCAGCAGCCCCCCCCGGACAGGGGTCGCCCATGGCTACACCTTC. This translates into CASSPPRTGVAHGYTF.

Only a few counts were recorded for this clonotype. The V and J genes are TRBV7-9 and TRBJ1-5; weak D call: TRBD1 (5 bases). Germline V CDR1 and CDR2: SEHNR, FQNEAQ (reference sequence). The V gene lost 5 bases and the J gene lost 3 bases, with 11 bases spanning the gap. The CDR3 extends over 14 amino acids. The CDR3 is CASSAEGLNQPQHF. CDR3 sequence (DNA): TGTGCCAGCAGCGCCGAGGGACTCAATCAGCCCCAGCATTTT.

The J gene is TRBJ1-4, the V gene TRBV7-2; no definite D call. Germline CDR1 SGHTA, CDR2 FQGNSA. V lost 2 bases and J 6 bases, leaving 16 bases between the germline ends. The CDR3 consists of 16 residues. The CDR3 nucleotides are TGTGCCAGCAGCTTAAGATCTTTTCCGCAGGATGAAAAACTGTTTTTT. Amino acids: CASSLRSFPQDEKLFF.

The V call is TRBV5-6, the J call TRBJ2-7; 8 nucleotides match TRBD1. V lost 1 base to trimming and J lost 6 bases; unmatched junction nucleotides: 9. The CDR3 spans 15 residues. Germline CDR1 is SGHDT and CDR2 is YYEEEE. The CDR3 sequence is CASSLSAGQGSEQYF. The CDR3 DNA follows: TGTGCCAGCAGCTTGTCGGCCGGACAGGGAAGCGAGCAGTACTTC.

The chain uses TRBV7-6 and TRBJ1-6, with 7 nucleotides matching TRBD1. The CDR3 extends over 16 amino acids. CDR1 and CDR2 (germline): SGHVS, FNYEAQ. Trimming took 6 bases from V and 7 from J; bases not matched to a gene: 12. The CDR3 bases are TGTGCCAGCAGTTTGTCGACAGGGCGGTGGAATTCACCCCTCCACTTT. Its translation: CASSLSTGRWNSPLHF.

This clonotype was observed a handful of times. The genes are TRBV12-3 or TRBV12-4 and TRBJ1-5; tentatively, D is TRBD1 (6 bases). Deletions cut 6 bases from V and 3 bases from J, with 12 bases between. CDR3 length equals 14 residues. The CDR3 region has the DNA TGTGCCAGCAGGACGGGGACATACAATCAGCCCCAGCATTTT. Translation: CASRTGTYNQPQHF.

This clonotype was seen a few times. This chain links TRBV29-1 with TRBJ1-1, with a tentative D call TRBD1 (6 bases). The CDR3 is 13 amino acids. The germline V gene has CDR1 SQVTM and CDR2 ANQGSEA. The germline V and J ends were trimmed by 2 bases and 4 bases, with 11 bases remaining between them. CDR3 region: CSVERGAGTEAFF. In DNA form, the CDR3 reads TGCAGCGTTGAAAGGGGGGCTGGCACTGAAGCTTTCTTT.

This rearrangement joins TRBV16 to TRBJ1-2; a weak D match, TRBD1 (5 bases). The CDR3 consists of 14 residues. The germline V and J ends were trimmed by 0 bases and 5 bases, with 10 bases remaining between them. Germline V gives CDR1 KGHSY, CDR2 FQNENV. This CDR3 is CASSQSGDSYGYTF. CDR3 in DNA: TGTGCCAGCAGCCAATCGGGAGACAGTTATGGCTACACCTTC.

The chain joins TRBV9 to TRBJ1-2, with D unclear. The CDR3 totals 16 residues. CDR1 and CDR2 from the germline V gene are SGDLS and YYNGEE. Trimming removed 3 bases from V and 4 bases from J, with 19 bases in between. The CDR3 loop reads CASSAYPKMGFYGYTF. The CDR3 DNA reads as TGTGCCAGCAGCGCATACCCCAAGATGGGGTTCTATGGCTACACCTTC.

In DNA form, the CDR3 reads TGTGCCAGCAGTCCCGGGACATCCCGTAGCACAGATACGCAGTATTTT. Residues: CASSPGTSRSTDTQYF. This chain connects TRBV12-3 or TRBV12-4 to TRBJ2-3, with D perhaps matching TRBD1 (6 bases). Trimming removed 5 bases at V and 0 bases at J, with 15 bases between. The CDR3 consists of 16 residues.

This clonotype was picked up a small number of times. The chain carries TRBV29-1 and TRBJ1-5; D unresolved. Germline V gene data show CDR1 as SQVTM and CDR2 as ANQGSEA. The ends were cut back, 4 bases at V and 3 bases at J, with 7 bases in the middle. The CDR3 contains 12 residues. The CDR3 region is CSVGEFNQPQHF. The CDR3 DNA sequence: TGCAGCGTTGGGGAGTTCAATCAGCCCCAGCATTTT.

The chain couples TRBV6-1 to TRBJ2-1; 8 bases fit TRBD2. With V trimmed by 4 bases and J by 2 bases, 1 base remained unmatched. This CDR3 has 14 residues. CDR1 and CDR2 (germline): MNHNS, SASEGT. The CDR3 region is CASSGLATYNEQFF. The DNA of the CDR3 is TGTGCCAGCAGTGGACTAGCGACCTACAATGAGCAGTTCTTC.

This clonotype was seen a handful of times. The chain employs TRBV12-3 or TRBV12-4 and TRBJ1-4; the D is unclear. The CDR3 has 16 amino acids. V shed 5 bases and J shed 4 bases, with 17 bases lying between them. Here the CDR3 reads CASSDRPNRYNEKLFF. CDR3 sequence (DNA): TGTGCCAGCAGTGACCGCCCGAACAGATATAATGAAAAACTGTTTTTT.

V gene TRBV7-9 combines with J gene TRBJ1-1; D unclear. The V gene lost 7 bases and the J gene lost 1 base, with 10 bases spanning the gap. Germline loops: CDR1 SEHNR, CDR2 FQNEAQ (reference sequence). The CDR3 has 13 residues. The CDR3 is CASNSPPNTEAFF. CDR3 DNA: TGTGCCAGCAACTCCCCACCGAACACTGAAGCTTTCTTT.

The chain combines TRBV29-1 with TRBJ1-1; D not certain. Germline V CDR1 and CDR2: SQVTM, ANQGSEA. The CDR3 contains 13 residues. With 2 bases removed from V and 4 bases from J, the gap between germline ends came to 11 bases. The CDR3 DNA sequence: TGCAGCGTTGAACTATCGGGAAGCACTGAAGCTTTCTTT. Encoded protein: CSVELSGSTEAFF.

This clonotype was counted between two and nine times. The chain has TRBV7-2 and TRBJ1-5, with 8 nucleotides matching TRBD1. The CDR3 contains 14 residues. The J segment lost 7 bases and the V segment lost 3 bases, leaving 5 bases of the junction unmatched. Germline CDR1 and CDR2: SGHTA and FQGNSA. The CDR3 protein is CASSLEAGGQPQHF. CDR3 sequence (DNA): TGTGCCAGCAGCTTGGAGGCAGGGGGCCAGCCCCAGCATTTT.

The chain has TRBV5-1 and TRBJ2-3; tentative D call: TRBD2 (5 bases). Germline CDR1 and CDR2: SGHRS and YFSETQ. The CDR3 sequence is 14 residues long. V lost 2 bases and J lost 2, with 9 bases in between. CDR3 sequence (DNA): TGCGCCAGCAGCTTAAGCGGACCCACAGATACGCAGTATTTT. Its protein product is CASSLSGPTDTQYF.

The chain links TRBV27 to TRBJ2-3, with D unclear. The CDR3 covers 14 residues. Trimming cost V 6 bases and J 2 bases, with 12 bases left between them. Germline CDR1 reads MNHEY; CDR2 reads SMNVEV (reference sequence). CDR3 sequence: CASSLGFSTDTQYF. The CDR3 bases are TGTGCCAGCAGCCTCGGGTTTTCCACAGATACGCAGTATTTT.

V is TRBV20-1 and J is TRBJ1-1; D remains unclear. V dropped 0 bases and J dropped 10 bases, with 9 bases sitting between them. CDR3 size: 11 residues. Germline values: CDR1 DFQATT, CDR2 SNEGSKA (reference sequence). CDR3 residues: CSARDQGLAFF. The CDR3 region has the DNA TGCAGTGCTAGAGATCAAGGGTTAGCTTTCTTT.

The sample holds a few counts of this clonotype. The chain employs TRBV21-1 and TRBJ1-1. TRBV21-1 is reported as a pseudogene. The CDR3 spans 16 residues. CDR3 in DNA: TGTGCCAGCAGCAAAGTGCTGCCTGATCGGGACACTGAAGCTTTCTTT. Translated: CASSKVLPDRDTEAFF.

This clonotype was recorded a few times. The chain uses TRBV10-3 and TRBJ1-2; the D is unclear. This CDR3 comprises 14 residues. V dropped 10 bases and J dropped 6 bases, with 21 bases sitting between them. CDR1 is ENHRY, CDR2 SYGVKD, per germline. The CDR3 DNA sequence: TGTGCCACCAAGACACCTAATCGCTCCCATGGCTACACCTTC. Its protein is CATKTPNRSHGYTF.

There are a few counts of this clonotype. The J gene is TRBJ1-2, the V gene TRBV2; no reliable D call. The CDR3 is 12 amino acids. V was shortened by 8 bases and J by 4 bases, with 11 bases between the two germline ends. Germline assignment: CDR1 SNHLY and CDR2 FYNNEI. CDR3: CASLKETYGYTF. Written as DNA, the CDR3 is TGTGCCAGCCTGAAGGAGACCTATGGCTACACCTTC.

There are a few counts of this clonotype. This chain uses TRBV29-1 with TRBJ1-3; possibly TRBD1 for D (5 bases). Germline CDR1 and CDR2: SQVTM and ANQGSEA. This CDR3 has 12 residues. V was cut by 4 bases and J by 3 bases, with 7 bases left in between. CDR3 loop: CSVAGGGNTIYF. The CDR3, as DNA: TGCAGCGTTGCGGGGGGTGGAAACACCATATATTTT. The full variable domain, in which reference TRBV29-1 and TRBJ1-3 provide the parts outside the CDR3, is SAVISQKPSRDICQRGTSLTIQCQVDSQVTMMFWYRQQPGQSLTLIATANQGSEATYESGFVIDKFPISRPNLTFSTLTVSNMSPEDSSIYLCSVAGGGNTIYFGEGSWLTVV.

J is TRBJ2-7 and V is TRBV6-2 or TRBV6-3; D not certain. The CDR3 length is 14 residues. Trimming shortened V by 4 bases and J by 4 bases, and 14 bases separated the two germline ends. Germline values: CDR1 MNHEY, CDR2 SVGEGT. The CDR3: CASSLMDGLYEQYF. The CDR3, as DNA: TGTGCCAGCAGTTTGATGGACGGCCTATACGAGCAGTACTTC.

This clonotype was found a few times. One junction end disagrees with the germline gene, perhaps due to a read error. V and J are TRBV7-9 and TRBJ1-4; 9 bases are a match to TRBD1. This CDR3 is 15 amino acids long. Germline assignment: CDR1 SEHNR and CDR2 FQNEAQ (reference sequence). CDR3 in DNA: TGTGCCAGCAGCTTAGAGACAGGGGGGCTGGCCGGTGTATCGTTT. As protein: CASSLETGGLAGVSF.

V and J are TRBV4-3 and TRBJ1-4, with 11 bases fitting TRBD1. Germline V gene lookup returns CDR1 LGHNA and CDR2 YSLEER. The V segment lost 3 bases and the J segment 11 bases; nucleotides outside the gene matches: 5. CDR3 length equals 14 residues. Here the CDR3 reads CASSQGQGVGKLFF. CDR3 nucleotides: TGCGCCAGCAGCCAGGGACAGGGGGTAGGGAAACTGTTTTTT.

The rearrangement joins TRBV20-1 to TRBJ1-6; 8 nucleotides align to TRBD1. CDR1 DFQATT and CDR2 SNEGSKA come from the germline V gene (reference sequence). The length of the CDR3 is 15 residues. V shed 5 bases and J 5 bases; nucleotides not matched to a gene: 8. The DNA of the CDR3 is TGCAGTGCTTCGCCAGGGGGCGCCCATAATTCACCCCTCCACTTT. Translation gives CSASPGGAHNSPLHF.

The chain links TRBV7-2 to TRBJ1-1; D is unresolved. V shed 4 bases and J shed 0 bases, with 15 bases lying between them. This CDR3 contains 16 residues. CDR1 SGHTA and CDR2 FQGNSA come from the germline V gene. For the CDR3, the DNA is TGTGCCAGCAGCTCAGATTGGACGGATTTGAACACTGAAGCTTTCTTT. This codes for CASSSDWTDLNTEAFF.

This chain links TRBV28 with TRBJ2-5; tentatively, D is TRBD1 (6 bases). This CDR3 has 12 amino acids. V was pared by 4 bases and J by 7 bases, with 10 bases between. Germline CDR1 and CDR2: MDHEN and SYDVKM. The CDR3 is CASSSQGWTQYF. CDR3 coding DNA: TGTGCCAGCAGTTCACAGGGTTGGACCCAGTACTTC.